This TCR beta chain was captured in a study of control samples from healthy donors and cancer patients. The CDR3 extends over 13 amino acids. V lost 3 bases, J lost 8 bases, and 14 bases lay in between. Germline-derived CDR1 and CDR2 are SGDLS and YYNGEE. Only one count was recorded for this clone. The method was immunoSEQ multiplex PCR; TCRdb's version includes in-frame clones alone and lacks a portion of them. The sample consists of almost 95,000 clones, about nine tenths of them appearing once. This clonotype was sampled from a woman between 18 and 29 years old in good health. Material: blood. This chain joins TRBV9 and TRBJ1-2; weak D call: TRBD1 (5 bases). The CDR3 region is CASSETGTSGYTF. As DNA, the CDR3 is TGTGCCAGCAGCGAGACGGGGACCTCGGGCTACACCTTC.